Reported below is one T cell receptor (beta chain). Its antigen specificity is not known. No base quality values were provided; no much bigger clone lies one nucleotide off. The CDR3 regions of human TCRbeta chains were analyzed by immunosequencing. From the authors' description of their analysis: TCRs in the repertoires were compared against a reference library of SARS-CoV-2-specific TCRs that had been generated with the MIRA antigen-specificity platform. Breadth was defined as the fraction of unique TCRs that were SARS-CoV-2-associated. Depth was defined as the fraction of total T cells that were SARS-CoV-2-associated. Using the MIRA data, each spike-specific TCR was assigned both to the spike region to which the TCR was reactive and to a CD4 or CD8 class. Log10-transformed breadth and depth values were compared by one-way ANOVA with Sidak's multiple comparisons tests. Not all clones reach the TCRdb copy of this immuneACCESS table, which keeps in-frame sequences only. Checked studies attribute under half of the gap to unresolved V genes and leave the rest unexplained. V, J and clone size are those of that table, while D and trimming were read from the DNA. The sample table lists approximately 120,000 clones, approximately 91% of them with a count of one. The top ten clones comprise 25% to 30% of the sample.

The meaning of the sample's time point label: baseline before first vaccination. The vaccinee samples were drawn from two UK trials, COV001 and COV002, one of which was a single-blind randomized controlled phase 2/3 trial testing AZD1222 (ChAdOx1 nCoV-19) in healthy adults. For TCRbeta chain sequencing, PBMC samples from trial participants were taken at day 0 and at day 28 after the second dose. The data are from a study of T cell responses to AZD1222 COVID-19 vaccine (dated by TCRdb to the early 2020s). Regarding the study in general: Because spike-specific TCR depth and breadth did not differ between the two schedules, AZD1222 recipients who got a second dose at roughly 4 weeks were pooled with those who got a second dose at roughly 12 weeks. TCR sequencing covered roughly 230 trial participants: 200 to 210 given two doses of AZD1222 and approximately 26 given two doses of MenACWY control vaccine. Trial participants were enrolled into age subgroups of 18-55, 56-69 and 70-plus years, which contained around 150, 29 and 61 TCR-sequenced participants, respectively. Broader findings and caveats from the paper: Participants were mostly white British and included more females than males, and it was suggested by the authors that clonal diversity may have been underestimated. Only five to seven AZD1222 recipients were SARS-CoV-2 seropositive at baseline, limiting conclusions about previously exposed vaccinees. Reportedly, close to half of the unique spike-specific TCRs recognized epitopes lying outside the regions that are mutated in the B.1.351 and B.1.1.7 variants. No day 14 peak-response samples were available, so repertoires were characterized only after the peak T cell response. The whole spike protein was spanned by vaccine-associated CD4 TCRs, and dominant responses were seen in regions 160-218 and 743-854. After two AZD1222 doses, spike-specific TCR breadth and depth were significantly higher than at day 0 and than in MenACWY recipients. The 56-69-year group was small, and its depth increase did not reach significance, likely because of low power.

The CDR3, from cysteine to phenylalanine, totals 18 residues. Just CDR3 DNA is preserved here, 54 bases in frame from base 1. Here V drops 1 base and J drops 2 bases, and the junction holds 7 bases not matched to any gene. CDR1 KGHSH and CDR2 LQKENI are derived from the germline V gene. The V and J segments used are TRBV18 and TRBJ2-2, and 10 bases in between align with TRBD1. Sample: peripheral blood, taken on day 0 of AZD1222 vaccination. This receptor was identified in an adult in good health. The CDR3 is CASSPRGTGAVNTGELFF. The base sequence is TGTGCCAGCTCACCACGGGGGACAGGGGCCGTTAACACCGGGGAGCTGTTTTTT.